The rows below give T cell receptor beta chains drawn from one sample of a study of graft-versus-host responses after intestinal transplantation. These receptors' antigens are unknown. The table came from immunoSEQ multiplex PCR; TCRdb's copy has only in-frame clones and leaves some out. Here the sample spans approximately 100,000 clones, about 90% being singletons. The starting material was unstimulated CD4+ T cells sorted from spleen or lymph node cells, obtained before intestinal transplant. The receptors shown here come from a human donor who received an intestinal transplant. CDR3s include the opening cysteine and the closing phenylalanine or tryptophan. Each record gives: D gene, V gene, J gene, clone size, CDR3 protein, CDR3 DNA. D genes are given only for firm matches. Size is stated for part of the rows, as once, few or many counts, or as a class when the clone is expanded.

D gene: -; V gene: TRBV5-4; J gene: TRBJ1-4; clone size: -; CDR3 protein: CASSPEGRREKLFF; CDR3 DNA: TGTGCCAGCAGCCCGGAGGGTCGAAGAGAAAAACTGTTTTTT
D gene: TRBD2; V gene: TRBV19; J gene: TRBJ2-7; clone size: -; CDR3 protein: CASSHLAGGPYEQYF; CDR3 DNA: TGTGCCAGTAGTCACCTAGCGGGAGGGCCCTACGAGCAGTACTTC
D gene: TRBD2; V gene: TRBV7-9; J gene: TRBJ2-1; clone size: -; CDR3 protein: CASSRPGLASNEQFF; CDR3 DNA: TGTGCCAGCAGCCGACCGGGACTAGCTTCGAATGAGCAGTTCTTC
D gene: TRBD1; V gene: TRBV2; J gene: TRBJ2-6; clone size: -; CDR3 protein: CASRRDSGWSGANVLTF; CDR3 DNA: TGTGCCAGCAGGAGGGACAGTGGATGGTCTGGGGCCAACGTCCTGACTTTC
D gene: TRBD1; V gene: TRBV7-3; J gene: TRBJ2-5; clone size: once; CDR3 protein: CASSLNRGPQETQYF; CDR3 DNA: TGTGCCAGCAGCCTAAACAGGGGGCCGCAAGAGACCCAGTACTTC
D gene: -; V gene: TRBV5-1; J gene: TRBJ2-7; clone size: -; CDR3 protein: CASSLDALEQYF; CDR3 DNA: TGCGCCAGCAGCTTGGATGCGCTCGAGCAGTACTTC
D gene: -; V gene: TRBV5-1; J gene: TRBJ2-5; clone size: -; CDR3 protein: CASSSGEETQYF; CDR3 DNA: TGCGCCAGCAGCTCGGGCGAGGAGACCCAGTACTTC
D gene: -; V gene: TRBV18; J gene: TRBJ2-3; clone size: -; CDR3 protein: CASSPGTDTQYF; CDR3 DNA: TGTGCCAGCTCACCCGGCACAGATACGCAGTATTTT
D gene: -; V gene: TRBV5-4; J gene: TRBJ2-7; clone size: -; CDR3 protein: CASSSSSAYEQYF; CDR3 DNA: TGTGCCAGCAGCTCCAGTTCTGCCTACGAGCAGTACTTC
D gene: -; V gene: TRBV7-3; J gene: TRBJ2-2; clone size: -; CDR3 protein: CASSPFTGELFF; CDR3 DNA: TGTGCCAGCAGCCCCTTCACCGGGGAGCTGTTTTTT
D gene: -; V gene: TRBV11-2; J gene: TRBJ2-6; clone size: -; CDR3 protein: CASIAWGRQNSGANVLTF; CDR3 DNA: TGTGCCAGCATCGCTTGGGGCAGACAAAACTCTGGGGCCAACGTCCTGACTTTC
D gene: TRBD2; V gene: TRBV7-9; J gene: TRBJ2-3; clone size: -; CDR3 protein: CASSRSGTGTDTQYF; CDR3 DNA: TGTGCCAGCAGCCGTAGCGGGACGGGCACAGATACGCAGTATTTT
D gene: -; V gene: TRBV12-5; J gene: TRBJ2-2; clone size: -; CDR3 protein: CASGLQPNTGELFF; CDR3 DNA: TGTGCTAGTGGTTTGCAGCCGAACACCGGGGAGCTGTTTTTT
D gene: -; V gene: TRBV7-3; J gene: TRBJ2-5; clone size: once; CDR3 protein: CASSLWAGQETQYF; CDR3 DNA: TGTGCCAGCAGCTTATGGGCAGGGCAAGAGACCCAGTACTTC
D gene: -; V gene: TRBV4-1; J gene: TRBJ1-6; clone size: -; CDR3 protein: CASSQSLRDSPLHF; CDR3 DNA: TGCGCCAGCAGCCAATCCCTGCGGGATTCACCCCTCCACTTT
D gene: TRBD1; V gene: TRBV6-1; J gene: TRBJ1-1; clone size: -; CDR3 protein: CASNRGQVETEAFF; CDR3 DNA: TGTGCCAGCAATAGGGGACAGGTGGAAACTGAAGCTTTCTTT
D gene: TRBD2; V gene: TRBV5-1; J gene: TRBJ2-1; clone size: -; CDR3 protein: CASSLRSGGADEQFF; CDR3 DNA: TGCGCCAGCAGCTTGAGGAGCGGGGGGGCGGATGAGCAGTTCTTC
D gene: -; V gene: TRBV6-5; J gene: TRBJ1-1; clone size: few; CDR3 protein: CASSYSGRLGTEAFF; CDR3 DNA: TGTGCCAGCAGTTACTCTGGGCGCTTGGGCACTGAAGCTTTCTTT
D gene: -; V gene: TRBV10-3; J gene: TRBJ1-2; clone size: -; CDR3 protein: CAISEVEGYTF; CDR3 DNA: TGTGCCATCAGTGAGGTAGAGGGCTACACCTTC
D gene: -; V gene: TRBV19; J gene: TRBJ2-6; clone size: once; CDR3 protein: CASGRRSLTGANVLTF; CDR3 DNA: TGTGCCAGTGGTCGGAGGTCTTTAACTGGGGCCAACGTCCTGACTTTC
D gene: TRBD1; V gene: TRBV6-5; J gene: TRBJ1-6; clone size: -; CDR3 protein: CASSSGQAKNSPLHF; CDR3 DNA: TGTGCCAGCAGTTCGGGACAGGCGAAGAATTCACCCCTCCACTTT
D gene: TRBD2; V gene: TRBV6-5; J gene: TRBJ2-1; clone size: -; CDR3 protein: CASSYFSGAGYNEQFF; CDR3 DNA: TGTGCCAGCAGTTACTTTAGCGGGGCGGGGTACAATGAGCAGTTCTTC
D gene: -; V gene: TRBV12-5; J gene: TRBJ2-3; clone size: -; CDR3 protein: CASGLRHTDTQYF; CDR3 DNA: TGTGCTAGTGGTTTGCGACACACAGATACGCAGTATTTT
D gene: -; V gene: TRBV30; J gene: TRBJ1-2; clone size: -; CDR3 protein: CAWSVPGDYGYTF; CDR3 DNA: TGTGCCTGGAGTGTACCCGGGGATTATGGCTACACCTTC
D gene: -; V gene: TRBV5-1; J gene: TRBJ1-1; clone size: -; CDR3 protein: CASSLRGPEAFF; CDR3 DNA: TGCGCCAGCAGCTTGAGAGGCCCTGAAGCTTTCTTT
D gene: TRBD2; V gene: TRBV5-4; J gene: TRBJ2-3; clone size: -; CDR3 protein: CASSPGGSTDTQYF; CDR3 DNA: TGTGCCAGCAGCCCCGGGGGGAGCACAGATACGCAGTATTTT
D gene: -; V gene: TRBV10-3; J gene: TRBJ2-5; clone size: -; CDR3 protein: CAIGVLETQYF; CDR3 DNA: TGTGCCATCGGGGTATTAGAGACCCAGTACTTC
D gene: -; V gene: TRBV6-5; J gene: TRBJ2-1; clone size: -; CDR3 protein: CASSMRRGNEQFF; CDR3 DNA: TGTGCCAGCAGCATGAGACGCGGGAATGAGCAGTTCTTC
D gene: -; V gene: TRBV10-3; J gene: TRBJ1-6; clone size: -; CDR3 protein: CAISDSGSNSPLHF; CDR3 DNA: TGTGCCATCAGTGATTCGGGGAGTAATTCACCCCTCCACTTT
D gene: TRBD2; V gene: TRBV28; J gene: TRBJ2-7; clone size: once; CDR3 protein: CASSIREGRSYEQYF; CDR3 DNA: TGTGCCAGCAGTATCAGGGAGGGCCGCTCCTACGAGCAGTACTTC
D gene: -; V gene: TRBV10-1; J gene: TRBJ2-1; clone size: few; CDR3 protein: CASSEDSSYNEQFF; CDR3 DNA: TGCGCCAGCAGCGAAGACAGCTCCTACAATGAGCAGTTCTTC
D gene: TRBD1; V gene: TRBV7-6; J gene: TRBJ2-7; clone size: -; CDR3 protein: CASSSGQGLYEQYF; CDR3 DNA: TGTGCCAGCAGCTCAGGACAGGGGCTCTACGAGCAGTACTTC
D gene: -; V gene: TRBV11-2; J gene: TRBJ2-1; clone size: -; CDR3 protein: CASSDPGRTSYNEQFF; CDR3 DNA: TGTGCCAGCAGCGACCCGGGACGGACCTCCTACAATGAGCAGTTCTTC
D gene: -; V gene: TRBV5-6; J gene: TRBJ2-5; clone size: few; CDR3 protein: CASSLPNQQETQYF; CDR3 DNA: TGTGCCAGCAGCTTGCCAAATCAACAAGAGACCCAGTACTTC
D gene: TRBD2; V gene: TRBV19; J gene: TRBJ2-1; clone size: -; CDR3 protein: CASSSWGLAGLDEQFF; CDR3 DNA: TGTGCCAGTAGTTCCTGGGGACTAGCGGGATTGGATGAGCAGTTCTTC
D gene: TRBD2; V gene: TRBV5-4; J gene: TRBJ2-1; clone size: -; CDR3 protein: CASSASGSSYNEQFF; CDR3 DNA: TGTGCCAGCAGCGCTAGCGGGAGCTCCTACAATGAGCAGTTCTTC
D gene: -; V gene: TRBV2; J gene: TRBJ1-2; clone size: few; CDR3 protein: CASSVTDKDYGYTF; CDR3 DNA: TGTGCCAGCAGTGTTACAGACAAGGACTATGGCTACACCTTC
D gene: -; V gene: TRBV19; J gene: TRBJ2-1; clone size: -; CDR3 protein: CASRIHRAYNEQFF; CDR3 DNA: TGTGCCAGTAGAATCCACCGGGCCTACAATGAGCAGTTCTTC
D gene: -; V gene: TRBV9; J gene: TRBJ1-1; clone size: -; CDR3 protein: CASSVGPRGAQDTEAFF; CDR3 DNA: TGTGCCAGCAGCGTAGGCCCCCGGGGGGCGCAGGACACTGAAGCTTTCTTT
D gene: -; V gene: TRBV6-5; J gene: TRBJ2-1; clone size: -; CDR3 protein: CASRETPAHLSEQFF; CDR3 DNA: TGTGCCAGCAGGGAGACACCGGCCCATTTAAGTGAGCAGTTCTTC
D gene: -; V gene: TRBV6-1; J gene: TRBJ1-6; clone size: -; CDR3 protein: CASRTESSYNSPLHF; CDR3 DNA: TGTGCCAGCCGGACAGAGAGCTCCTATAATTCACCCCTCCACTTT
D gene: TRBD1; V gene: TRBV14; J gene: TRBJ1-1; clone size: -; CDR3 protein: CASSQTGATEAFF; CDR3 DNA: TGTGCCAGCAGCCAAACAGGGGCCACTGAAGCTTTCTTT
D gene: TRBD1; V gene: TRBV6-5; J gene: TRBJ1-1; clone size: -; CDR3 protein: CASKDRVGTEAFF; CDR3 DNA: TGTGCCAGTAAGGACAGGGTTGGCACTGAAGCTTTCTTT
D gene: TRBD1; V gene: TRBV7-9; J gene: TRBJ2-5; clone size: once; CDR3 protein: CASSLGGQGEKTQYF; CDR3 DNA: TGTGCCAGCAGCTTAGGCGGACAGGGCGAGAAGACCCAGTACTTC
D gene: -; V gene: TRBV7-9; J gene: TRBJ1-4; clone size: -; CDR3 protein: CASSPGGLDEKLFF; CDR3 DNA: TGTGCCAGCAGCCCGGGGGGGTTGGATGAAAAACTGTTTTTT
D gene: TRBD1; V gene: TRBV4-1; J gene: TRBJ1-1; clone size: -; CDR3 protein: CASKPRTGSGTEAFF; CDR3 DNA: TGCGCCAGCAAGCCCCGGACAGGGTCTGGCACTGAAGCTTTCTTT
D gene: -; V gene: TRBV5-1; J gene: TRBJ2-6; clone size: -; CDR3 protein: CASSLDRGANVLTF; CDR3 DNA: TGCGCCAGCAGCTTGGACAGGGGGGCCAACGTCCTGACTTTC
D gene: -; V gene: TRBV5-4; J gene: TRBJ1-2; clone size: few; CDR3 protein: CASSLAGNYGYTF; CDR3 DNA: TGTGCCAGCAGCTTAGCAGGGAACTATGGCTACACCTTC
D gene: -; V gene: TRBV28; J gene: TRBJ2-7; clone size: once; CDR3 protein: CASSLLRYEQYF; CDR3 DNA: TGTGCCAGCAGTTTGCTAAGGTACGAGCAGTACTTC
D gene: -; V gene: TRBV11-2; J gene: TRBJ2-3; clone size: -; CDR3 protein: CASSFSDTQYF; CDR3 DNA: TGTGCCAGCAGCTTTTCTGATACGCAGTATTTT
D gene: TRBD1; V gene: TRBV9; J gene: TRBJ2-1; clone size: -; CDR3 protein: CASSAGQGSNEQFF; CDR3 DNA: TGTGCCAGCAGCGCGGGACAGGGGAGCAATGAGCAGTTCTTC
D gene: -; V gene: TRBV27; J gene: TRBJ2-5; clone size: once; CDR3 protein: CASSFRPQQETQYF; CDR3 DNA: TGTGCCAGCAGTTTCCGGCCGCAACAAGAGACCCAGTACTTC
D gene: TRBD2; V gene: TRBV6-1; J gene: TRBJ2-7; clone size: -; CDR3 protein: CASSISGSNSREQYF; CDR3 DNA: TGTGCCAGCAGTATTAGCGGGAGTAATTCGAGAGAGCAGTACTTC
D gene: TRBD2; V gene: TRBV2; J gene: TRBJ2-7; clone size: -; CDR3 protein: CASRALAPAAGEQYF; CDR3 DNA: TGTGCCAGCAGAGCACTAGCCCCCGCAGCGGGGGAGCAGTACTTC
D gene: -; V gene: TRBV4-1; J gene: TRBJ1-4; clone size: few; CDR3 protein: CASSQVLVSPLFF; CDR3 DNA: TGCGCCAGCAGCCAAGTTTTGGTCAGCCCACTGTTTTTT
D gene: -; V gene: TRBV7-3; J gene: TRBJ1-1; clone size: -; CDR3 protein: CASSLSGGREAFF; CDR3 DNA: TGTGCCAGCAGCTTAAGCGGAGGGAGAGAAGCTTTCTTT
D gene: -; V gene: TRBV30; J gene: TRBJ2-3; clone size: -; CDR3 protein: CAWSVLESAQYF; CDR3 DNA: TGTGCCTGGAGTGTACTGGAGAGTGCGCAGTATTTT
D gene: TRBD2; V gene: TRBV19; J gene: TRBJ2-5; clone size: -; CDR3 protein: CASTEAGPGETQYF; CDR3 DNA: TGTGCCAGTACTGAAGCGGGGCCCGGAGAGACCCAGTACTTC